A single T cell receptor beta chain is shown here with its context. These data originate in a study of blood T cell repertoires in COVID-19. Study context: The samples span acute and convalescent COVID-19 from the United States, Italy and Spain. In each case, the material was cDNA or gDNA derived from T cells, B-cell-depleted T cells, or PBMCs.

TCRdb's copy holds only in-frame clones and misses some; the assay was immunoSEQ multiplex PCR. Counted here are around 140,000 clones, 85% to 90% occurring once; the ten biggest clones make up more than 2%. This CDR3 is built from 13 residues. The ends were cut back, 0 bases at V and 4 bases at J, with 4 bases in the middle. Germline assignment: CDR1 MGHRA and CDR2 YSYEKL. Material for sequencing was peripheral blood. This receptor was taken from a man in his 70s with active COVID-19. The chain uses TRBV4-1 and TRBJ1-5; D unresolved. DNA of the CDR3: TGCGCCAGCAGCCAAGAGTCGAATCAGCCCCAGCATTTT. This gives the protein CASSQESNQPQHF.